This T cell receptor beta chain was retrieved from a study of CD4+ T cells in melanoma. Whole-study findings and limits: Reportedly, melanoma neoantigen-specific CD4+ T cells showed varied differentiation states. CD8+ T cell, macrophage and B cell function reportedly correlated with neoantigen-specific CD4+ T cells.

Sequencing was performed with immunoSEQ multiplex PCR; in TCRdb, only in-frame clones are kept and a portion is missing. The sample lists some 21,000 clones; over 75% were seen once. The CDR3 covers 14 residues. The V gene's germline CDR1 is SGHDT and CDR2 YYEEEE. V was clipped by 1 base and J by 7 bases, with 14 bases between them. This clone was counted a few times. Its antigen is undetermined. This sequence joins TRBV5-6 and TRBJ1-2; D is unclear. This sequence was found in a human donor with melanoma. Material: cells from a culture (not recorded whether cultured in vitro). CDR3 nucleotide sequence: TGTGCCAGCAGCTTGACGCGGTCTGTAGCTGGCTACACCTTC. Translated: CASSLTRSVAGYTF.